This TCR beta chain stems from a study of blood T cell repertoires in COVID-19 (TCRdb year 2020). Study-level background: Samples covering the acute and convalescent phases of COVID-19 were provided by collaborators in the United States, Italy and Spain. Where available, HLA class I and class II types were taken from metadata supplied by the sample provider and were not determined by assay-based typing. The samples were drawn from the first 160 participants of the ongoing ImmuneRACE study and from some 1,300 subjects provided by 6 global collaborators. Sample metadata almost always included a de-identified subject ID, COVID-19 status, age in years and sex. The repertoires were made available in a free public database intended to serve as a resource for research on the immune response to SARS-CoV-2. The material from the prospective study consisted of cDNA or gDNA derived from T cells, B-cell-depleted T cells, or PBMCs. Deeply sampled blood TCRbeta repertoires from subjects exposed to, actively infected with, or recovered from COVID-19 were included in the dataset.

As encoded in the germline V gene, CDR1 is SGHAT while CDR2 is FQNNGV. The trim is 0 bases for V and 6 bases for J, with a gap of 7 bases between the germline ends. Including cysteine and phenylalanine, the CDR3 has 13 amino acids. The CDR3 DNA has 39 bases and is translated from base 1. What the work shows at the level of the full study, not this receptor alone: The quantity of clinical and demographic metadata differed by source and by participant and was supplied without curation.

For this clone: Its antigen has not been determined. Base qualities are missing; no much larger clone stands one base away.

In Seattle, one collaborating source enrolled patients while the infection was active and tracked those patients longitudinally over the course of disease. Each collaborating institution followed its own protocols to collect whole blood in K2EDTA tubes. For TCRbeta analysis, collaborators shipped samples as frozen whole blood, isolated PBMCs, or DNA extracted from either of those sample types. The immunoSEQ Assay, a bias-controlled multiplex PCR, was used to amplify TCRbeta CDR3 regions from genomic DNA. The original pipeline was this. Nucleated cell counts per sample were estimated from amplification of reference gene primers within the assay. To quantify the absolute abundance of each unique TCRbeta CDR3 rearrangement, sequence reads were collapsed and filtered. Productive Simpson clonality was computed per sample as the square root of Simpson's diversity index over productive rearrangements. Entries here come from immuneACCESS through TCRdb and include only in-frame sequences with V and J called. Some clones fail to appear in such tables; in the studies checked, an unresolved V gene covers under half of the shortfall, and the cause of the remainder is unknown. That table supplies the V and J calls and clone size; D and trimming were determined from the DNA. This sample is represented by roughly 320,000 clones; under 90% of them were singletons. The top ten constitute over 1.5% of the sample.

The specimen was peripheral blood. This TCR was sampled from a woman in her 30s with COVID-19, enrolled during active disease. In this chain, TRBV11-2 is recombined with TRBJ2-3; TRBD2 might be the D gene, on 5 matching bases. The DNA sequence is TGTGCCAGCAGCTTAGATCGGGATGATACGCAGTATTTT. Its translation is CASSLDRDDTQYF.